This T cell receptor (beta chain) is from a study of T cell responses to AZD1222 COVID-19 vaccine. The assay was immunoSEQ multiplex PCR, and TCRdb's table has in-frame clones only and misses some. The table shows about 270,000 clones, with almost 95% occurring only once. CDR1 and CDR2 from the germline V gene are SGDLS and YYNGEE. This CDR3 comprises 14 residues. Trimming cost V 3 bases and J 6 bases; bases outside gene matches: 3. This sequence originates from an adult who received the AZD1222 COVID-19 vaccine. Sequences were derived from peripheral blood, sampled 28 days after the second AZD1222 dose. The gene calls are TRBV9 and TRBJ1-6, with 7 bases aligning to TRBD1. This CDR3 is CASSDRGINSPLHF. The CDR3 region has the DNA TGTGCCAGCAGCGACAGGGGCATTAATTCACCCCTCCACTTT. Full variable domain (outside the CDR3, taken from reference TRBV9 and TRBJ1-6): DSGVTQTPKHLITATGQRVTLRCSPRSGDLSVYWYQQSLDQGLQFLIQYYNGEERAKGNILERFSAQQFPDLHSELNLSSLELGDSALYFCASSDRGINSPLHFGNGTRLTVT.